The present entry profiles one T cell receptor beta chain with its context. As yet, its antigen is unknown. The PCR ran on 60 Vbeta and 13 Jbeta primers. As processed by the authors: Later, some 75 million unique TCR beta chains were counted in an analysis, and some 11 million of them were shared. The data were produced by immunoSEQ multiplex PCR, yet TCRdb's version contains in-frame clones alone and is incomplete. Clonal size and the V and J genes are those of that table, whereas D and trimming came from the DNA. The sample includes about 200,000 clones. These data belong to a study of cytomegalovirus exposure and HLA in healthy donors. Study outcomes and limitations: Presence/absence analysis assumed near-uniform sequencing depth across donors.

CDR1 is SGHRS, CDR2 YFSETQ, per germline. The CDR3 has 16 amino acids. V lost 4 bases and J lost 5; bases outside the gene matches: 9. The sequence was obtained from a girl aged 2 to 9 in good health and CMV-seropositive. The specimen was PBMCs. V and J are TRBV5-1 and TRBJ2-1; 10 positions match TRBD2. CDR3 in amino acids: CASSPFSGRAHNEQFF. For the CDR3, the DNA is TGCGCCAGCAGCCCGTTCAGCGGGAGGGCTCACAATGAGCAGTTCTTC.